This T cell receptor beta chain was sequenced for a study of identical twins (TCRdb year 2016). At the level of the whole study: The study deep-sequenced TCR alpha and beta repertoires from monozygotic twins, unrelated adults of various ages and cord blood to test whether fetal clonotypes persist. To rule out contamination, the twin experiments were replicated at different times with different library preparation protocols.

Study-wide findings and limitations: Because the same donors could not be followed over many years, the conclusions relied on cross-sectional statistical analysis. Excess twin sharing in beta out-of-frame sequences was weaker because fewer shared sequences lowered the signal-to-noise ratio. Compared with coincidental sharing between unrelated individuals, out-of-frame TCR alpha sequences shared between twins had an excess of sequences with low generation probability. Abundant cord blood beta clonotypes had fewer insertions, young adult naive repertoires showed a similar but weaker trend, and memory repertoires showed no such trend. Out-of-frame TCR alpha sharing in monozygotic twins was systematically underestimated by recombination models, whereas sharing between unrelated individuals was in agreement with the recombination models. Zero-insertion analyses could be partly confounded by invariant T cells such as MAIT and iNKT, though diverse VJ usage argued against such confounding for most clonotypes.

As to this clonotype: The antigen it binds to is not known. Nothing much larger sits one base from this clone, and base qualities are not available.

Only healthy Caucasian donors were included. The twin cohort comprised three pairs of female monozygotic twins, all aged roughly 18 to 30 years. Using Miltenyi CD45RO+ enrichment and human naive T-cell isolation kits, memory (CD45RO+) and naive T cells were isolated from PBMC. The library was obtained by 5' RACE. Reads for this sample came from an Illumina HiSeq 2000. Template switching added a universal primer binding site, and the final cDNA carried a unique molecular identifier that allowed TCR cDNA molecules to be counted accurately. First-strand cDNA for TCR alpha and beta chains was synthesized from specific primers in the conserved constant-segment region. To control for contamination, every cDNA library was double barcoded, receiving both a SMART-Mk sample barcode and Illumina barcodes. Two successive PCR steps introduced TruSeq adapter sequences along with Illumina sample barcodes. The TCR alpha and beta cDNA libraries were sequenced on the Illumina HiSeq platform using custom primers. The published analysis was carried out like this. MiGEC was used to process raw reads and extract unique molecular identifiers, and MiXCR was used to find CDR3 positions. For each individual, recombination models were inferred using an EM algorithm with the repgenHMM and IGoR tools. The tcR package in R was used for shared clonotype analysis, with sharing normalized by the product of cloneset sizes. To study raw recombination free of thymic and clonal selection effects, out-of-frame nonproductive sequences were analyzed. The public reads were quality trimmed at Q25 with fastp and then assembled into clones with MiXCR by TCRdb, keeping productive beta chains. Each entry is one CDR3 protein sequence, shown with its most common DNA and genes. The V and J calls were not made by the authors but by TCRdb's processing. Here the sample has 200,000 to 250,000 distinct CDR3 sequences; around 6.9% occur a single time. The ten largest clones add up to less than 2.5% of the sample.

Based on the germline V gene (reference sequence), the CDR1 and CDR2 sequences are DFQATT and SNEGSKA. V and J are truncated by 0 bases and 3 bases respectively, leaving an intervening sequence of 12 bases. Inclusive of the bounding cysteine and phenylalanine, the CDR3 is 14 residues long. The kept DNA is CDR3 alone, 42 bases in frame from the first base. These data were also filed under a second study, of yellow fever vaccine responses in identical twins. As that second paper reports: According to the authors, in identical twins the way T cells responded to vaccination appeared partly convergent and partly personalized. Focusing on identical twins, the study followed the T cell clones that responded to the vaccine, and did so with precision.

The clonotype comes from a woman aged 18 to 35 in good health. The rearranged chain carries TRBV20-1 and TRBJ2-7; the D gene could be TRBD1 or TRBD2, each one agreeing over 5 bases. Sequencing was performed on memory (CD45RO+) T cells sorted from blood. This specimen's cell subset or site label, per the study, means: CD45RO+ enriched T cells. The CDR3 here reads CSARDAGTDYEQYF. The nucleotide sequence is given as TGCAGTGCTAGAGACGCCGGGACGGACTACGAGCAGTACTTC.